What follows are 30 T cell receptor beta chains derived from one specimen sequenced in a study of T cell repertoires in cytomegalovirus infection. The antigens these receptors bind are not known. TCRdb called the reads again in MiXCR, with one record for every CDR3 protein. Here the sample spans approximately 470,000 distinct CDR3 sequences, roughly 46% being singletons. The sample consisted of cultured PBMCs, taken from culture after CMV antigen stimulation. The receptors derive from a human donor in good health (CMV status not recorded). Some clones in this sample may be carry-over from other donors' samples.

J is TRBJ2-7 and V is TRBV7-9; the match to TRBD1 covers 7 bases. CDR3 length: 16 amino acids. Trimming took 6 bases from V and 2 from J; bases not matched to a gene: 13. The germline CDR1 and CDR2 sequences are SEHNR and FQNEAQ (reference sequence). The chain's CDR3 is CASSSITGTVTYEQYF. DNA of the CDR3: TGTGCCAGCAGTTCGATTACCGGGACAGTAACCTACGAGCAGTACTTC.

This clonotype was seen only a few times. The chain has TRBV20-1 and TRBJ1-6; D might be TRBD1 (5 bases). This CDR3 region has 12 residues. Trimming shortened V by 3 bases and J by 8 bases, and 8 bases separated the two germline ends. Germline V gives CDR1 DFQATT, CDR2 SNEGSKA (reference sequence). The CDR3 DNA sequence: TGCAGTGCTAGCAGGGAACATTCACCCCTCCACTTT. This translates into CSASREHSPLHF.

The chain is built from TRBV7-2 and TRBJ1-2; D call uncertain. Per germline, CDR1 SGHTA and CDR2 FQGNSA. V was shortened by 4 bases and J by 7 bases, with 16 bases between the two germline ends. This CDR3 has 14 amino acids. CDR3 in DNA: TGTGCCAGCAGCTATCTGGACGGCACGCTTGGCTACACCTTC. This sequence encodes CASSYLDGTLGYTF.

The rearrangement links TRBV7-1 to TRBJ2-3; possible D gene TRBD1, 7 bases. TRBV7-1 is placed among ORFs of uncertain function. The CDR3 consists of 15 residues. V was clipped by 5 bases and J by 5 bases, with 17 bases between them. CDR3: CASSPQGGPLDTQYF. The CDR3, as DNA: TGTGCCAGCAGCCCTCAGGGGGGCCCGCTAGATACGCAGTATTTT.

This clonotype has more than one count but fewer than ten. In DNA form, the CDR3 reads TGTGCCACCAGGGGTTGGTCATGGCCCCAGCATTTT. Translated, it gives CATRGWSWPQHF. The V gene is TRBV24-1, the J gene TRBJ1-5; D gene unclear. Germline V lookup: CDR1 KGHDR, CDR2 SFDVKD. V lost 7 bases to trimming and J lost 9 bases, with 12 bases between them. The CDR3 is 12 amino acids.

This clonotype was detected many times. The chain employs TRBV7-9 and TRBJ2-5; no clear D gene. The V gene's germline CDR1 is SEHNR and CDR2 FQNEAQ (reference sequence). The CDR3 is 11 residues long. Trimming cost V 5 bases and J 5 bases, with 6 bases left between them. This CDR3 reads CASSPLETQYF. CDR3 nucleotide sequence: TGTGCCAGCAGCCCCCTTGAGACCCAGTACTTC.

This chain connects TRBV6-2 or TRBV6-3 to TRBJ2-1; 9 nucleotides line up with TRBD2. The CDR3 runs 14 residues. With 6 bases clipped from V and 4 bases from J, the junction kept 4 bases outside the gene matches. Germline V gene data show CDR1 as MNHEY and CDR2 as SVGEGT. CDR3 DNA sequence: TGTGCCAGCAGCATGCTAGCGGGGTACAATGAGCAGTTCTTC. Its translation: CASSMLAGYNEQFF.

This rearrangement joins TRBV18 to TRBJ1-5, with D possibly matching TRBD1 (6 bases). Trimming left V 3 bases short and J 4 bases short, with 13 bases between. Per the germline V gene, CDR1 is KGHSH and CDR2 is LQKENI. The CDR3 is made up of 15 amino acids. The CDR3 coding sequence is TGTGCCAGCTCACCTCCGGGGGCGTATAATCAGCCCCAGCATTTT. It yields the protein CASSPPGAYNQPQHF.

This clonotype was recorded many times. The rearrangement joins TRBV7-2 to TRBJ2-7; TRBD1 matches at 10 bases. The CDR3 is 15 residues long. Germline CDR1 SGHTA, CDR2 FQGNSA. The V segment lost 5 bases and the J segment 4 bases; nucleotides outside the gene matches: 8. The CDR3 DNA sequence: TGTGCCAGCAGCCCGCTGACAGGGGGCGCTTACGAGCAGTACTTC. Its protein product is CASSPLTGGAYEQYF.

CDR3 amino acids: CASSLDHGAGNTIYF. The CDR3 DNA follows: TGTGCCAGCAGCTTAGATCATGGGGCTGGAAACACCATATATTTT. The V gene is TRBV11-2, the J gene TRBJ1-3; D not resolved. This CDR3 is 15 amino acids long. V dropped 0 bases and J dropped 2 bases, with 8 bases sitting between them. Per germline, CDR1 SGHAT and CDR2 FQNNGV.

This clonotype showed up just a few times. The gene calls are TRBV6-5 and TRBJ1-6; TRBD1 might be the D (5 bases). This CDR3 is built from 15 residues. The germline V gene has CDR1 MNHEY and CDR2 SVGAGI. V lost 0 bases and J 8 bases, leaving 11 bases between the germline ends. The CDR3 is CASSYSGRGDSPLHF. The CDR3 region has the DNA TGTGCCAGCAGTTACTCTGGCCGGGGGGATTCACCCCTCCACTTT.

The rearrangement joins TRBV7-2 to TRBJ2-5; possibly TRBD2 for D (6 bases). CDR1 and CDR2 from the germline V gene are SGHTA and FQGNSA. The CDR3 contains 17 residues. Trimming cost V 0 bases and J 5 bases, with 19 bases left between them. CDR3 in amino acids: CASSLALIVADLETQYF. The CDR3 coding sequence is TGTGCCAGCAGCTTAGCGCTTATAGTAGCGGATCTCGAGACCCAGTACTTC.

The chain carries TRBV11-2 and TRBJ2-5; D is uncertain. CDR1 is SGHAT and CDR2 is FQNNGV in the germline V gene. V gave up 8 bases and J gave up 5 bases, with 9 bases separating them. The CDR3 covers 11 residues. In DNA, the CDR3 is TGTGCCAGCGGCCCTGCTGAGACCCAGTACTTC. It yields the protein CASGPAETQYF. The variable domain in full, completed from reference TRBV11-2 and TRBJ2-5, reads EAGVAQSPRYKIIEKRQSVAFWCNPISGHATLYWYQQILGQGPKLLIQFQNNGVVDDSQLPKDRFSAERLKGVDSTLKIQPAKLEDSAVYLCASGPAETQYFGPGTRLLVL.

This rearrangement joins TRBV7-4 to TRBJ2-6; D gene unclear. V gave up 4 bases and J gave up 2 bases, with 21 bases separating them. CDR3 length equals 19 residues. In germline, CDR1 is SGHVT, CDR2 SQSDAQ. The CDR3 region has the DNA TGTGCCAGCAGCTCACTTTCCTCGGGCCGGCCGCCTGGGGCCAACGTCCTGACTTTC. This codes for CASSSLSSGRPPGANVLTF. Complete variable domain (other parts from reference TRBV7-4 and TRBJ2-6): GAGVSQSPRYKVAKRGRDVALRCDSISGHVTLYWYRQTLGQGSEVLTYSQSDAQRDKSGRPSGRFSAERPERSVSTLKIQRTEQGDSAVYLCASSSLSSGRPPGANVLTFGAGSRLTVL.

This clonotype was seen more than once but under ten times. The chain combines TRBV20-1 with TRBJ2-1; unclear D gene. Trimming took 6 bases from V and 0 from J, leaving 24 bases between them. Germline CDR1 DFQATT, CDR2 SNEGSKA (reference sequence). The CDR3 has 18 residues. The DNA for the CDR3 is TGCAGTGCGTCGCTTCTACGGAGTTCGTGGAGCTCCTACAATGAGCAGTTCTTC. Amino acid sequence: CSASLLRSSWSSYNEQFF.

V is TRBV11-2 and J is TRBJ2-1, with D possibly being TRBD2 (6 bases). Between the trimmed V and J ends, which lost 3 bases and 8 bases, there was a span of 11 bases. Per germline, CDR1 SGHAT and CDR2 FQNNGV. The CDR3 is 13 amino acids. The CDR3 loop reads CASSFGWGDEQFF. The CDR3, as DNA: TGTGCCAGCAGCTTTGGGTGGGGGGATGAGCAGTTCTTC.

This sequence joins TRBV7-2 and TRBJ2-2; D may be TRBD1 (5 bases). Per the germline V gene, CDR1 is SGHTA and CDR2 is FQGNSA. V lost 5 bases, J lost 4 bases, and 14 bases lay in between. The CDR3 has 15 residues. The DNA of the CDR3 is TGTGCCAGCAGCGCCGGCGCTAGGGGCACCGGGGAGCTGTTTTTT. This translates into CASSAGARGTGELFF.

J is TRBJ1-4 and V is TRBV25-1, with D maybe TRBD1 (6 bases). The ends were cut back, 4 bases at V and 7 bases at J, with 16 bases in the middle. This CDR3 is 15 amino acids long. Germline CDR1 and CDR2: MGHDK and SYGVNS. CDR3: CASSANRRDIEKLFF. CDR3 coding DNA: TGTGCCAGCAGTGCAAATCGGCGGGACATTGAAAAACTGTTTTTT.

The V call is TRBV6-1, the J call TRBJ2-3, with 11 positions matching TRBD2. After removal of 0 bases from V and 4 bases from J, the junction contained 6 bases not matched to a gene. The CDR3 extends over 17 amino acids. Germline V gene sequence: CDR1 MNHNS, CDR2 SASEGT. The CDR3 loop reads CASSEAATSGTSDTQYF. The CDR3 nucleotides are TGTGCCAGCAGTGAAGCCGCGACTAGCGGGACTTCAGATACGCAGTATTTT.

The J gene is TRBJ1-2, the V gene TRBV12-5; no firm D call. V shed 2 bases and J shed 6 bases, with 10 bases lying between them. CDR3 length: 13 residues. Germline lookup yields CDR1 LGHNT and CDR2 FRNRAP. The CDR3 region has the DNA TGTGCTAGTGGTTTGTACGGCAAGGATGGCTACACCTTC. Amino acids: CASGLYGKDGYTF.

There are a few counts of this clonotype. CDR3 residues: CASSPVSGRTYEQYF. In nucleotides, the CDR3 is TGTGCCAGCAGCCCTGTATCTGGGAGAACCTACGAGCAGTACTTC. The chain employs TRBV7-2 and TRBJ2-7; D might be TRBD2 (5 bases). The V end lost 5 bases, the J end lost 2 bases, and 16 bases lay between the germline ends. CDR3 length: 15 residues. Germline-derived CDR1 and CDR2 are SGHTA and FQGNSA.

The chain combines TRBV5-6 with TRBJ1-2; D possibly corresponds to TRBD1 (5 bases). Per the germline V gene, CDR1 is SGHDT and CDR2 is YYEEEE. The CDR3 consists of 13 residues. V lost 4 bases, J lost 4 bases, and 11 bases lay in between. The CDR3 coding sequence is TGTGCCAGCAGCCACGGGACTATCTATGGCTACACCTTC. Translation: CASSHGTIYGYTF.

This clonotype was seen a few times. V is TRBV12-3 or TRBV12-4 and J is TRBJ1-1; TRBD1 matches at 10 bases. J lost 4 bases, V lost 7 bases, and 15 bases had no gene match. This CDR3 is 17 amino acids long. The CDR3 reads CASNPLQGTGDRTEAFF. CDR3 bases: TGTGCCAGCAATCCCCTTCAGGGGACAGGGGATCGCACTGAAGCTTTCTTT.

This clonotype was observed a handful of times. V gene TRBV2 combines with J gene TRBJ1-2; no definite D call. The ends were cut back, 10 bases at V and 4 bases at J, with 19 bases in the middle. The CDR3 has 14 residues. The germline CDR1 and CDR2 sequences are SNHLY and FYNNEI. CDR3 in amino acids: CATFRADLGYGYTF. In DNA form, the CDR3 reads TGTGCCACCTTCCGGGCCGATTTGGGCTATGGCTACACCTTC.

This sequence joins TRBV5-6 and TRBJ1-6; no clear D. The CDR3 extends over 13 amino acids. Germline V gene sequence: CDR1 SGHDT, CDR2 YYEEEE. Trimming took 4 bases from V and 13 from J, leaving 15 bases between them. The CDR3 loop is CASSPGVYLPLHF. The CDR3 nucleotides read TGTGCCAGCAGCCCTGGGGTTTATCTCCCCCTCCACTTT.

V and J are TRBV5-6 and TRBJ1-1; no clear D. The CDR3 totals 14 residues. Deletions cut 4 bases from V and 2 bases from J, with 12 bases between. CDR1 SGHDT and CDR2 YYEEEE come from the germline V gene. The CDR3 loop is CASSADPSNTEAFF. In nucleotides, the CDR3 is TGTGCCAGCAGCGCCGACCCCAGTAACACTGAAGCTTTCTTT.

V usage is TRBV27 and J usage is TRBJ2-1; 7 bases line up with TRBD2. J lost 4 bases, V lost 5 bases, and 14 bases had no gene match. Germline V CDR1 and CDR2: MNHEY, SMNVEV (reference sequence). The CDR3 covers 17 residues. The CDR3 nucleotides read TGTGCCAGCAGTCCCACCCTTCGGAGGGAGGGTTACAATGAGCAGTTCTTC. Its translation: CASSPTLRREGYNEQFF.

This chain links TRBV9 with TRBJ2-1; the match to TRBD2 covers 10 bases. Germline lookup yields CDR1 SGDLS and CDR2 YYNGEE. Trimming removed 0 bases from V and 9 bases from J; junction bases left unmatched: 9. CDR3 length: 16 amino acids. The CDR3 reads CASSVGVAGGSGEQFF. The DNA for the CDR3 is TGTGCCAGCAGCGTAGGGGTAGCGGGAGGTTCGGGTGAGCAGTTCTTC.

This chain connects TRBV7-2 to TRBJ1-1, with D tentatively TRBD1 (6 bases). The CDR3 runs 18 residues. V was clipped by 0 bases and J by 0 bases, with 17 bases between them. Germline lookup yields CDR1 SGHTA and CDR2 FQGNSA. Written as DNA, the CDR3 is TGTGCCAGCAGCTTAGCGGGCAGGGGAGCCCTCTTGAACACTGAAGCTTTCTTT. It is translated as CASSLAGRGALLNTEAFF. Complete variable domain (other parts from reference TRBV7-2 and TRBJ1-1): GAGVSQSPSNKVTEKGKDVELRCDPISGHTALYWYRQSLGQGLEFLIYFQGNSAPDKSGLPSDRFSAERTGGSVSTLTIQRTQQEDSAVYLCASSLAGRGALLNTEAFFGQGTRLTVV.

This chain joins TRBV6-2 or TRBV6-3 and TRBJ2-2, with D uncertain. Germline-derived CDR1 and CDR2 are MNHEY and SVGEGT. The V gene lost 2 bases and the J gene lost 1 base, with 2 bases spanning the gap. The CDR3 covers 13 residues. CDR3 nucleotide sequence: TGTGCCAGCAGTTACATGAACACCGGGGAGCTGTTTTTT. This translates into CASSYMNTGELFF.